One sample yielded the 2 T cell receptor beta chains listed below, sequenced in a study of blood T cell repertoires in COVID-19. Generated by immunoSEQ multiplex PCR, the TCRdb table keeps only in-frame clones and is missing some. The sample carries roughly 140,000 clones, around nine tenths recorded once. The sequencing sample was made of peripheral blood. The receptors originated from a woman in her sixties or seventies with acute or convalescent COVID-19.

The chain employs TRBV19 and TRBJ1-5, with TRBD1 identical over 8 bases. In germline, CDR1 is LNHDA, CDR2 SQIVND (reference sequence). The V and J ends lost 5 bases and 11 bases, in that order; junction bases with no gene match: 8. The CDR3 is 13 amino acids. The CDR3 sequence: CASSERTGWAQHF. The CDR3 bases are TGTGCCAGTAGTGAACGGACAGGGTGGGCCCAGCATTTT.

The chain couples TRBV4-2 to TRBJ1-2; 9 bases are shared with TRBD1. J gave up 4 bases and V 0 bases, and 3 bases lay outside the gene matches. Germline values: CDR1 LGHNA, CDR2 YNFKEQ. The CDR3 runs 15 residues. CDR3 nucleotides: TGTGCCAGCAGCCAAGATGGGACAGGGATCTATGGCTACACCTTC. It specifies CASSQDGTGIYGYTF.